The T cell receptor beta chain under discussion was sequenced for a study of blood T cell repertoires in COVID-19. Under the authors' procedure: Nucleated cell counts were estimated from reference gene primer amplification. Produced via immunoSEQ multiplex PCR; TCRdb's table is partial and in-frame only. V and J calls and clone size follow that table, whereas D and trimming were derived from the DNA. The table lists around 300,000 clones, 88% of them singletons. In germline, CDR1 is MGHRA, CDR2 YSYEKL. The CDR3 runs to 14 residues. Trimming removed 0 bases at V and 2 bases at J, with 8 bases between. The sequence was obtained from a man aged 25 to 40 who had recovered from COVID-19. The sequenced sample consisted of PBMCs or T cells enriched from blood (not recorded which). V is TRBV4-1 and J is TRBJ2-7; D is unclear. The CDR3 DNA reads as TGCGCCAGCAGCCAAGAGGCAGCGACCTACGAGCAGTACTTC. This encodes CASSQEAATYEQYF.